This record concerns one TCR delta chain sequence. Its cognate antigen is unknown. This likely stems from a read error, as it lies one base from a far larger clone. This specimen includes other DNA sequences encoding the same CDR3. Each sorted gammadelta sample had TRG and TRD chains sequenced. TCRdb re-called the multiplex PCR reads via CATT. The data hold some 100,000 delta-chain clones, with around 1.4% observed a single time. This specimen comes from a study of γδ T cells in repeated Plasmodium falciparum infection. Findings and caveats of the study: Vgamma9/Vdelta2+ T cells showed a stable polyclonal repertoire with shared TCRgamma sequences.

Gammadelta T cells were flow-sorted from PBMC into Vgamma9/Vdelta2+ and Vdelta2-negative populations for bulk analysis. The length of the CDR3 is 21 residues. CDR1 is TSWWSYY, CDR2 QGS, per germline. Sequencing input: gamma-delta T cells from blood. The clonotype was recovered from a pool of human donors (malaria-infected and uninfected, not separated). The V call is TRDV1, the J call TRDJ2, with 12 bases that match TRDD3. As TCRdb names no J gene, one was assigned here on the basis of a DNA match to germline. DNA of the CDR3: TGCGCTCTTGGTCAGGCTTCCCCGTACTGGGGGATACAGGCCTTGACAGCACAACTCTTCTTT. It encodes CALGQASPYWGIQALTAQLFF.